This T cell receptor (beta chain) derives from a study of T-cell reconstitution after alpha-beta-depleted transplantation in children. About this clonotype itself: Its target is unknown.

Trimming took 8 bases from V and 4 from J, leaving 15 bases between them. CDR3 length equals 14 residues. Unique molecular identifiers were built into the TCRbeta library. From the PCR reads, TCRdb called clonotypes with MiXCR, one entry per CDR3 protein. This table holds about 540,000 distinct CDR3 sequences, roughly a quarter found once. Study-wide findings and caveats: Expanded clones from the graft, numbering several hundred, reportedly supplied alpha-beta T cells about two months after transplant. Surviving recipient T cells and thymic progenitors accounted for the high day-60 TCRbeta diversity observed in some patients. By one year post-transplant, T-cell counts and diversity largely arose from T cells that were newly produced.

The TCR sequence derives from a boy in the first two years of life with Wiskott-Aldrich syndrome, due to receive a stem cell transplant. The gene calls are TRBV12-3 or TRBV12-4 and TRBJ2-4; the D gene is possibly TRBD2 (5 bases). The sample here was PBMCs, taken before TCRalphabeta/CD19-depleted stem cell transplant. The CDR3 is CASANSDGKNIQYF. CDR3 DNA sequence: TGTGCCAGCGCCAATAGCGACGGTAAAAACATTCAGTACTTC.